Shown below are 8 T cell receptor beta chains from a single sample sequenced in a study of T cell repertoires in cytomegalovirus infection. TCRdb reanalysed the reads using MiXCR and keeps one entry per CDR3 protein. The sample contains around 630,000 distinct CDR3 sequences, 20% to 25% of which appear only once. The sequenced material came from CD8+ T cells from PBMCs. Receptors originate from a human donor in good health (CMV status not recorded). Some clones in this sample may be carry-over from other donors' samples.

The V and J genes are TRBV7-6 and TRBJ1-3; weak D call: TRBD1 (5 bases). The V and J ends lost 3 bases and 2 bases respectively, with 23 bases between them. The CDR3 runs 19 residues. CDR1 is SGHVS, CDR2 FNYEAQ, per germline. The CDR3 DNA is TGTGCCAGCAGCTTTCCCCGGGACCTTCAAACCGTTCCTGGAAACACCATATATTTT. Its protein is CASSFPRDLQTVPGNTIYF.

This clonotype was found many times. This chain connects TRBV6-1 to TRBJ1-4; 9 bases agree with TRBD1. This CDR3 spans 17 amino acids. V gave up 5 bases and J gave up 3 bases; unmatched junction bases: 10. Per germline, CDR1 MNHNS and CDR2 SASEGT. CDR3 nucleotides: TGTGCCAGCAGTTCCACCGGGACAGGGTTGGCTAATGAAAAACTGTTTTTT. Amino acid sequence: CASSSTGTGLANEKLFF.

The chain employs TRBV5-5 and TRBJ1-1; D perhaps matches TRBD1 (5 bases). Germline CDR1 is SGHKS and CDR2 is YYEKEE (reference sequence). This CDR3 is 16 amino acids long. V was clipped by 0 bases and J by 0 bases, with 12 bases between them. The CDR3 coding sequence is TGTGCCAGCAGCTTGGGGCCACAGGCCTTGAACACTGAAGCTTTCTTT. Amino acid sequence: CASSLGPQALNTEAFF.

This clonotype was picked up a small number of times. The rearrangement joins TRBV7-9 to TRBJ1-1; 7 positions match TRBD1. CDR3 size: 14 residues. Germline V gene sequence: CDR1 SEHNR, CDR2 FQNEAQ (reference sequence). The V and J ends lost 5 bases and 3 bases, in that order; junction bases with no gene match: 6. The CDR3 DNA follows: TGTGCCAGCAGCGCGACAGGGAGCGACACTGAAGCTTTCTTT. It encodes CASSATGSDTEAFF.

In this sample, this clonotype turned up many times. The chain employs TRBV7-9 and TRBJ1-5; 8 bases fit TRBD1. Looked up from germline, CDR1 is SEHNR and CDR2 is FQNEAQ (reference sequence). V dropped 6 bases and J dropped 1; count of bases not matched to a gene: 2. The CDR3 spans 14 residues. The CDR3 loop reads CASSGTGSNQPQHF. Written as DNA, the CDR3 is TGTGCCAGCAGTGGGACAGGAAGCAATCAGCCCCAGCATTTT.

At least ten counts were recorded for this clonotype. The rearrangement links TRBV20-1 to TRBJ2-7; D not certain. Trimming took off 0 bases at V and 3 bases at J, with 9 bases between the two ends. Per germline, CDR1 DFQATT and CDR2 SNEGSKA (reference sequence). The CDR3 length is 13 residues. CDR3 DNA: TGCAGTGCTAGAGATGCGGAGATCTACGAGCAGTACTTC. Its translation: CSARDAEIYEQYF.

As to this clonotype: At one end, the junction sequence differs from germline, possibly due to a read error. V usage is TRBV29-1 and J usage is TRBJ2-2, with a weak D call TRBD2 (5 bases). CDR1 is SQVTM and CDR2 is ANQGSEA in the germline V gene. CDR3 length: 13 residues. CDR3 sequence reads: CSVAGPNTGEPFF. The CDR3 DNA sequence: TGCAGCGTTGCGGGTCCCAACACCGGGGAGCCGTTTTTT.

The sample holds a few counts of this clonotype. V is TRBV5-1 and J is TRBJ1-2, with a tentative D call TRBD1 (5 bases). The CDR3 has 14 residues. With 0 bases removed from V and 8 bases from J, the gap between germline ends came to 14 bases. CDR1 and CDR2 (germline): SGHRS, YFSETQ. The CDR3 nucleotides are TGCGCCAGCAGCTTGGAGGAGGGGCGTTGGGGCTACACCTTC. The encoded protein is CASSLEEGRWGYTF.